A single sample gave rise to the 21 T cell receptor beta chains below, sequenced in a study of blood T cell repertoires in COVID-19. Sequenced by immunoSEQ multiplex PCR; TCRdb stores in-frame clones only, minus some. The table lists 210,000 or so clones, 84% of them singletons, with about 7.8% in the top ten. The sequencing input was peripheral blood. These receptors originate from a woman aged 80 or older with COVID-19, enrolled during active disease.

Only a few counts were recorded for this clone. The J gene is TRBJ2-7, the V gene TRBV29-1; no clear D. Germline values: CDR1 SQVTM, CDR2 ANQGSEA. The CDR3 contains 13 residues. The V and J ends lost 4 bases and 2 bases respectively, with 12 bases between them. CDR3 loop: CSVGALRPYEQYF. The CDR3 nucleotides read TGCAGCGTTGGGGCCCTCAGACCCTACGAGCAGTACTTC.

The rearrangement uses TRBV18 and TRBJ1-1; 10 nucleotides align to TRBD1. CDR1 KGHSH and CDR2 LQKENI come from the germline V gene. The trim removed 3 bases at V and 4 bases at J, leaving 11 bases unmatched. This CDR3 contains 17 residues. CDR3: CASSPTGTGAIGTEAFF. The CDR3, as DNA: TGTGCCAGCTCACCCACCGGGACAGGGGCAATAGGCACTGAAGCTTTCTTT.

The chain carries TRBV11-1 and TRBJ1-1; 7 bases line up with TRBD1. CDR1 and CDR2 (germline): SGHAT, FQDESV (reference sequence). There are 14 residues in the CDR3. J gave up 1 base and V 1 base, and 0 bases lay outside the gene matches. The CDR3 DNA is TGTGCCAGCAGCTTAGACAGGGGGAACACTGAAGCTTTCTTT. As protein: CASSLDRGNTEAFF.

The rearrangement joins TRBV11-2 to TRBJ1-4; D call uncertain. CDR3 length: 16 residues. The V and J ends lost 1 base and 0 bases respectively, with 9 bases between them. Germline V gene data show CDR1 as SGHAT and CDR2 as FQNNGV. The CDR3 protein is CASSLVPSATNEKLFF. In nucleotides, the CDR3 is TGTGCCAGCAGCTTAGTTCCCAGCGCAACTAATGAAAAACTGTTTTTT.

The chain has TRBV12-3 or TRBV12-4 and TRBJ1-5; 10 positions agree with TRBD1. The CDR3 has 13 amino acids. V lost 6 bases and J lost 4; bases outside the gene matches: 0. The CDR3 bases are TGTGCCAGCAGGGGACAGGGGAATCAGCCCCAGCATTTT. Amino acids: CASRGQGNQPQHF.

The chain uses TRBV15 and TRBJ2-2; maybe TRBD1 (6 bases). CDR1 is LNHNV, CDR2 YYDKDF, per germline (reference sequence). With 0 bases removed from V and 3 bases from J, the gap between germline ends came to 11 bases. The CDR3 sequence is 16 residues long. CDR3 sequence reads: CATSRERGSYTGELFF. The CDR3 DNA follows: TGTGCCACCAGCAGAGAAAGGGGGTCGTACACCGGGGAGCTGTTTTTT.

The CDR3 region has the DNA TGTGCCAGCAGAAAAAGCCCTAGCGGGAGTTTCCATGAGCAGTTCTTC. Its protein product is CASRKSPSGSFHEQFF. The genes are TRBV28 and TRBJ2-1; 10 bases fit TRBD2. CDR3 length: 16 residues. Looked up from germline, CDR1 is MDHEN and CDR2 is SYDVKM. The junction had 13 bases not matched to a gene; V was cut back by 6 bases and J by 8 bases.

The V and J genes are TRBV6-5 and TRBJ2-7, with 10 bases matching TRBD1. Germline CDR1 reads MNHEY; CDR2 reads SVGAGI. The ends lost 6 bases at V and 5 bases at J; junction bases unmatched: 7. This CDR3 comprises 14 residues. The CDR3, as DNA: TGTGCCAGCAGCCCGACAGGGGGCATCGACGAGCAGTACTTC. Its protein product is CASSPTGGIDEQYF.

V usage is TRBV3-1 (or the pseudogene TRBV3-2) and J usage is TRBJ1-6; D is unresolved. CDR1 and CDR2 (germline): LGHDT, YNNKEL (reference sequence). This CDR3 comprises 14 residues. V lost 4 bases and J lost 8, with 12 bases in between. CDR3 sequence: CASSLGVSDSPLHF. CDR3 sequence (DNA): TGTGCCAGCAGCCTTGGCGTAAGCGATTCACCCCTCCACTTT.

The chain links TRBV5-1 to TRBJ2-3; possibly TRBD2 for D (6 bases). Germline-derived CDR1 and CDR2 are SGHRS and YFSETQ. The CDR3 totals 15 residues. V lost 0 bases, J lost 1 base, and 9 bases lay in between. CDR3 DNA sequence: TGCGCCAGCAGCTTGGCGGGGGTGGGCACAGATACGCAGTATTTT. It translates to CASSLAGVGTDTQYF.

V is TRBV5-1 and J is TRBJ2-1; 8 nucleotides line up with TRBD2. Per the germline V gene, CDR1 is SGHRS and CDR2 is YFSETQ. With V trimmed by 4 bases and J by 3 bases, 9 bases remained unmatched. This CDR3 region has 16 residues. CDR3 amino acids: CASSPSPGGGYNEQFF. The CDR3 coding sequence is TGCGCCAGCAGCCCGTCCCCGGGGGGGGGCTACAATGAGCAGTTCTTC. The whole variable domain, remainder taken from reference TRBV5-1 and TRBJ2-1, is KAGVTQTPRYLIKTRGQQVTLSCSPISGHRSVSWYQQTPGQGLQFLFEYFSETQRNKGNFPGRFSGRQFSNSRSEMNVSTLELGDSALYLCASSPSPGGGYNEQFFGPGTRLTVL.

The V and J genes are TRBV14 and TRBJ2-5; 7 nucleotides agree with TRBD1. The V gene's germline CDR1 is SGHDN and CDR2 FVKESK. V shed 1 base, J shed 0 bases, and the junction held 8 bases outside the gene matches. The CDR3 has 17 residues. CDR3 coding DNA: TGTGCCAGCAGCCAAGGGCCAGGGACAGAGTACCAAGAGACCCAGTACTTC. It is translated as CASSQGPGTEYQETQYF. The full variable domain, in which reference TRBV14 and TRBJ2-5 provide the parts outside the CDR3, is EAGVTQFPSHSVIEKGQTVTLRCDPISGHDNLYWYRRVMGKEIKFLLHFVKESKQDESGMPNNRFLAERTGGTYSTLKVQPAELEDSGVYFCASSQGPGTEYQETQYFGPGTRLLVL.

This clone was seen repeatedly, ten times or more. This chain joins TRBV6-5 and TRBJ2-7; 8 bases map to TRBD1. The CDR3 covers 12 residues. J lost 7 bases, V lost 2 bases, and 1 base had no gene match. Germline V lookup: CDR1 MNHEY, CDR2 SVGAGI. CDR3 nucleotide sequence: TGTGCCAGCAGTTACCGACAGGGGGAGCAGTACTTC. This codes for CASSYRQGEQYF.

This chain links TRBV7-3 with TRBJ2-1; TRBD2 might be the D (6 bases). Trimming took 0 bases from V and 3 from J, leaving 9 bases between them. The CDR3 spans 15 residues. From germline, CDR1 is SGHTA and CDR2 FQGTGA. CDR3 DNA sequence: TGTGCCAGCAGCTTAACCGGGGGAGGCTACAATGAGCAGTTCTTC. It encodes CASSLTGGGYNEQFF. The full variable domain, its missing parts supplied by reference TRBV7-3 and TRBJ2-1, is GAGVSQTPSNKVTEKGKYVELRCDPISGHTALYWYRQSLGQGPEFLIYFQGTGAADDSGLPNDRFFAVRPEGSVSTLKIQRTERGDSAVYLCASSLTGGGYNEQFFGPGTRLTVL.

The V call is TRBV9, the J call TRBJ1-2, with TRBD1 identical over 11 bases. Looked up from germline, CDR1 is SGDLS and CDR2 is YYNGEE. The J segment lost 1 base and the V segment lost 3 bases, leaving 8 bases of the junction unmatched. This CDR3 comprises 17 residues. The CDR3 reads CASSDRTGGLRNYGYTF. The DNA of the CDR3 is TGTGCCAGCAGCGACAGGACAGGGGGCTTGCGTAACTATGGCTACACCTTC. The whole variable domain, filled in from reference TRBV9 and TRBJ1-2, reads DSGVTQTPKHLITATGQRVTLRCSPRSGDLSVYWYQQSLDQGLQFLIQYYNGEERAKGNILERFSAQQFPDLHSELNLSSLELGDSALYFCASSDRTGGLRNYGYTFGSGTRLTVV.

The chain joins TRBV27 to TRBJ2-5, with 8 bases fitting TRBD2. The V gene end was trimmed by 3 bases and the J gene end by 5 bases; junction bases not matched to a gene: 11. Germline values: CDR1 MNHEY, CDR2 SMNVEV (reference sequence). The CDR3 consists of 16 residues. CDR3 in DNA: TGTGCCAGCAGTTTCGGGGGGGCTAGCAGGACGGAGACCCAGTACTTC. Its protein product is CASSFGGASRTETQYF.

The J gene is TRBJ2-1, the V gene TRBV11-3; 9 bases are shared with TRBD1. The CDR3 spans 14 residues. Germline assignment: CDR1 SGHNT and CDR2 YENEEA. V dropped 5 bases and J dropped 8; count of bases not matched to a gene: 7. The CDR3 reads CASSPTGGRDEQFF. CDR3 bases: TGTGCCAGCAGCCCCACAGGGGGCCGCGATGAGCAGTTCTTC.

This CDR3 reads CASRQGETQYF. The CDR3, as DNA: TGTGCCAGCCGACAGGGTGAGACCCAGTACTTC. The chain has TRBV2 and TRBJ2-5; 7 positions agree with TRBD1. Germline V gives CDR1 SNHLY, CDR2 FYNNEI. J lost 5 bases, V lost 8 bases, and 2 bases had no gene match. The CDR3 has 11 amino acids.

The rearrangement links TRBV6-1 to TRBJ1-4; no reliable D call. Germline CDR1 is MNHNS and CDR2 is SASEGT. V was cut by 3 bases and J by 7 bases, with 9 bases left in between. There are 13 residues in the CDR3. The CDR3 region has the DNA TGTGCCAGCAGTGAGCCGGGGAGTGAAAAACTGTTTTTT. It yields the protein CASSEPGSEKLFF.

This chain connects TRBV5-1 to TRBJ1-2; 12 bases are a match to TRBD1. CDR3 size: 20 residues. Germline assignment: CDR1 SGHRS and CDR2 YFSETQ. Trimming cost V 1 base and J 12 bases; bases outside gene matches: 25. The CDR3 is CASSLSGMSGGDRGHVLDTF. DNA of the CDR3: TGCGCCAGCAGCTTGTCCGGGATGAGTGGTGGGGACAGGGGGCATGTCCTTGACACCTTC.

The chain combines TRBV28 with TRBJ1-1, with D possibly matching TRBD1 (5 bases). The V gene lost 5 bases and the J gene lost 7 bases, with 20 bases spanning the gap. The CDR3 extends over 15 amino acids. The germline CDR1 and CDR2 sequences are MDHEN and SYDVKM. The CDR3 DNA reads TGTGCCAGCAGTCCCTCAGACAGACTGAATGGTGAAGCTTTCTTT. Translating it yields CASSPSDRLNGEAFF.